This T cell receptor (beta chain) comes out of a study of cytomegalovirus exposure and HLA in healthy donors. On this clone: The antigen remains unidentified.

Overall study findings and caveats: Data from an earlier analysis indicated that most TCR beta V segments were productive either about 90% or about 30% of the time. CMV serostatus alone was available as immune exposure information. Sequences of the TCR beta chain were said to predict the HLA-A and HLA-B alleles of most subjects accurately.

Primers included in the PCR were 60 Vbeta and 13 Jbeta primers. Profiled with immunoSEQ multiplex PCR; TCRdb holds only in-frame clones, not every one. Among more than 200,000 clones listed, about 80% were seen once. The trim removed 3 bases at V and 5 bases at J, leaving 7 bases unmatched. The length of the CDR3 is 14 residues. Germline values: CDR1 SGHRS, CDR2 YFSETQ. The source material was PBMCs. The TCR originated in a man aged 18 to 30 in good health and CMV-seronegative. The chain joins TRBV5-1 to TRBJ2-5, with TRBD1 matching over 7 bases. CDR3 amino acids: CASSYDRVVETQYF. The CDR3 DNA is TGCGCCAGCAGCTACGACAGGGTGGTGGAGACCCAGTACTTC.